A selection of T cell receptor beta chains follows, all from one sample in a study of early T cells in non-severe SARS-CoV-2 infection. TCRdb reanalysed the 5' RACE reads using MiXCR and keeps one entry per CDR3 protein. The sample records some 80,000 distinct CDR3 sequences, approximately 12% being singletons. Sequences were obtained from whole blood. The receptors were gathered from an adult who was a healthcare worker with PCR-confirmed SARS-CoV-2 infection or an uninfected control (not recorded which). The CDR3 runs from the conserved cysteine through the conserved F or W. A D gene is named only where the DNA matches it firmly. Where a row states a size, it is once, few, many or the class of an expanded clone; other rows omit it.

D gene | J gene | clone size | V gene | CDR3 DNA | CDR3 protein
NA | TRBJ2-3 | few | TRBV7-9 | TGTGCACACGGGGGCACAGATACGCAGTATTTT | CAHGGTDTQYF
TRBD1 | TRBJ2-4 | NA | TRBV7-9 | TGTGCCAGCAGCCCAAAGACAGGGGGAACAAACATTCAGTACTTC | CASSPKTGGTNIQYF
TRBD1 | TRBJ1-5 | few | TRBV6-5 | TGTGCCAGCAGAGACAGGGAGGGAAATCAGCCCCAGCATTTT | CASRDREGNQPQHF
NA | TRBJ2-2 | NA | TRBV28 | TGTGCCAGCAGTTCCGGAACCGACGGGGGATACACCGGGGAGCTGTTTTTT | CASSSGTDGGYTGELFF
NA | TRBJ2-7 | many | TRBV7-2 | TGTGCCAGCAGCCCCGGAACTTTTAGTAACCTCAGGGACGAGCAGTACTTC | CASSPGTFSNLRDEQYF
NA | TRBJ1-4 | many | TRBV4-1 | TGCGCCAGCAGCCAAACGCGGGCGGGGCTGGAAAAACTGTTTTTT | CASSQTRAGLEKLFF
NA | TRBJ2-1 | NA | TRBV29-1 | TGCAGCGTCTCCCCAAGCTACAATGAGCAGTTCTTC | CSVSPSYNEQFF
TRBD1 | TRBJ1-4 | many | TRBV28 | TGTGCCAGCAGTTTGGATACCGGGACAGGGCAGGATGAAAAACTGTTTTTT | CASSLDTGTGQDEKLFF
NA | TRBJ2-3 | few | TRBV12-3/TRBV12-4 | TGTGCCAGCAGTCCAGGACCAGATACGCAGTATTTT | CASSPGPDTQYF
NA | TRBJ1-1 | many | TRBV29-1 | TGCAGCGTTGGAGAGGGAGGTTTCACTGAAGCTTTCTTT | CSVGEGGFTEAFF
TRBD2 | TRBJ2-7 | many | TRBV3-1 | TGTGCCAGCAGCCTAACGATGACTAGCGGGATAAGCGAGCAGTACTTC | CASSLTMTSGISEQYF
TRBD2 | TRBJ2-3 | few | TRBV29-1 | TGCAGCGTCGTAAGCGGGGCACTCACAGATACGCAGTATTTT | CSVVSGALTDTQYF
TRBD1 | TRBJ2-1 | few | TRBV7-8 | TGTGCCAGCAGCGACCCTGCCGCAGGGGGACATGAGCAGTTCTTC | CASSDPAAGGHEQFF
NA | TRBJ2-5 | many | TRBV18 | TGTGCCAGCTCACCACGCTTACAAGAGACCCAGTACTTC | CASSPRLQETQYF
NA | TRBJ2-2 | many | TRBV20-1 | TGCAGTGCCCACCGGGCAGGGGGGGCCGGGGAGCTGTTTTTT | CSAHRAGGAGELFF
NA | TRBJ2-7 | NA | TRBV29-1 | TGCAGCGTTGGGAAGCAGGGTCACTACGAGCAGTACTTC | CSVGKQGHYEQYF
NA | TRBJ1-1 | NA | TRBV21-1 | TGTGCCAGCAGCAAAGTGGGGAACACTGAAGCTTTCTTT | CASSKVGNTEAFF
NA | TRBJ1-4 | many | TRBV12-3/TRBV12-4 | TGTGCCAGCAGCTCACCAGCCGCAACTAATGAAAAACTGTTTTTT | CASSSPAATNEKLFF
NA | TRBJ2-5 | NA | TRBV29-1 | TGCAGCGTTAGTTCGGGACAAGAGACCCAGTACTTC | CSVSSGQETQYF
NA | TRBJ1-1 | many | TRBV5-4 | TGTGCCAGCAGCACCCGACAGACGCGGTGGGACACTGAAGCTTTCTTT | CASSTRQTRWDTEAFF
NA | TRBJ2-1 | few | TRBV5-5 | TGTGCCAGCAGCTGGTCGGGCTTTGAGCAGTTCTTC | CASSWSGFEQFF
TRBD2 | TRBJ2-3 | few | TRBV7-3 | TGTGCCAGCAGCTCCGGGACTAGCGGGAATACGCAGTATTTT | CASSSGTSGNTQYF
TRBD2 | TRBJ2-3 | NA | TRBV29-1 | TGCAGCGTTAAACCACTAGCGCTTAGCACAGATACGCAGTATTTT | CSVKPLALSTDTQYF
NA | TRBJ2-2 | many | TRBV13 | TGTGCCAGCAGCCCTCTTAGCAGGGACGGGGAGCTGTTTTTT | CASSPLSRDGELFF
TRBD2 | TRBJ2-1 | NA | TRBV14 | TGTGCCAGCAGCCTCCGGACTAGCAGAGATGAGCAGTTCTTC | CASSLRTSRDEQFF
NA | TRBJ1-4 | few | TRBV7-9 | TGTGCCAGCAGCTTACAAAGTGGGGATGAAAAACTGTTTTTT | CASSLQSGDEKLFF
NA | TRBJ1-2 | NA | TRBV7-2 | TGTGCCAGCTGCCCCGATACGGCTTCCGGCTATGGCTACACCTTC | CASCPDTASGYGYTF
TRBD1 | TRBJ2-1 | NA | TRBV3-1 | TGTGCCAGCAGCCCCACTCCGGCAGGGGGCTCCAATGAGCAGTTCTTC | CASSPTPAGGSNEQFF
TRBD1 | TRBJ2-7 | few | TRBV7-6 | TGTGCCAGCAGCTTATGGACCGGGGACAGGGGGCGCGTAAACGAGCAGTACTTC | CASSLWTGDRGRVNEQYF
NA | TRBJ1-5 | few | TRBV20-1 | TGCAGTGCTAGAGGACTGATAGGTAATCAGCCCCAGCATTTT | CSARGLIGNQPQHF
NA | TRBJ2-5 | NA | TRBV9 | TGTGCCAGCAGCGGTGGGACCGCCCTGGGGGAGACCCAGTACTTC | CASSGGTALGETQYF
NA | TRBJ1-1 | NA | TRBV6-5 | TGTGCCAGCAGTTACTCGAGGCAGGGAGGCACTGAAGCTTTCTTT | CASSYSRQGGTEAFF
TRBD1 | TRBJ2-3 | NA | TRBV29-1 | TGCAGCGTTGAAGCCGGACAGGGGGGTGAAGATACGCAGTATTTT | CSVEAGQGGEDTQYF
NA | TRBJ2-7 | many | TRBV5-6 | TGTGCCAGCAGCCCTGATGGAGGGGGCTACGAGCAGTACTTC | CASSPDGGGYEQYF
TRBD2 | TRBJ2-1 | few | TRBV20-1 | TGCAGTGCTATCGGGACTAGCGGGAGAATCTCCTACAATGAGCAGTTCTTC | CSAIGTSGRISYNEQFF
TRBD1 | TRBJ1-6 | NA | TRBV7-6 | TGTGCCAGCAGCCGAGGGGCGGACAGGGTTTCCTATAATTCACCCCTCCACTTT | CASSRGADRVSYNSPLHF
NA | TRBJ1-1 | few | TRBV2 | TGTGCCAGCAGCACCCGAGGGGCGAACACTGAAGCTTTCTTT | CASSTRGANTEAFF
NA | TRBJ2-7 | few | TRBV20-1 | TGCAGTGCTAGAGAGGGGGCCCGTAGGGCGCAGTACTTC | CSAREGARRAQYF
NA | TRBJ2-1 | NA | TRBV7-6 | TGTGCCAGCTCCGAGACTCTAGCACAGGAGCAGTTCTTC | CASSETLAQEQFF
NA | TRBJ2-7 | few | TRBV6-6 | TGTGCCACCACGATAGGGGACGGGTCCTACGAGCAGTACTTC | CATTIGDGSYEQYF
NA | TRBJ2-6 | NA | TRBV6-5 | TGTGCCAGCAGTTACAAGTTCTCTGGGGCCAACGTCCTGACTTTC | CASSYKFSGANVLTF